This passage covers 24 T cell receptor beta chains from one sample sequenced in a study of blood T cell repertoires in COVID-19. Here immunoSEQ multiplex PCR was the method, and the copy in TCRdb shows in-frame clones only, minus some. The sample has approximately 100,000 clones, under 90% seen once; the top ten hold roughly 6.5%. Sequencing input: peripheral blood. The receptor source for this set is a woman aged 45 to 65 with acute or convalescent COVID-19.

The rearrangement links TRBV6-5 to TRBJ2-3; a possible D gene is TRBD2 (5 bases). Germline V gene data show CDR1 as MNHEY and CDR2 as SVGAGI. The CDR3 runs 15 residues. The V and J ends lost 7 bases and 2 bases respectively, with 16 bases between them. CDR3 DNA: TGTGCCAGCACCCGTCTCCGGGGTTTCACAGATACGCAGTATTTT. It encodes CASTRLRGFTDTQYF.

V and J are TRBV5-1 and TRBJ2-2; 8 bases map to TRBD2. Trimming removed 1 base from V and 2 bases from J; junction bases left unmatched: 16. The CDR3 contains 20 residues. Germline V lookup: CDR1 SGHRS, CDR2 YFSETQ. The CDR3 DNA is TGCGCCAGCAGCTTGTTAATATCGGGAGGGTTCATTGCCAACACCGGGGAGCTGTTTTTT. Translation gives CASSLLISGGFIANTGELFF.

This clone was picked up one time. The gene calls are TRBV6-5 and TRBJ2-7, with D possibly TRBD1 on 6 matching bases. CDR3 length: 15 residues. Deletions cut 4 bases from V and 4 bases from J, with 17 bases between. CDR1 is MNHEY, CDR2 SVGAGI, per germline. The CDR3 DNA follows: TGTGCCAGCAGTTCTCACGACAGGACCATGTACGAGCAGTACTTC. Protein product: CASSSHDRTMYEQYF.

The chain uses TRBV11-2 and TRBJ2-3; the D gene is possibly TRBD2 (7 bases). Germline V gene lookup returns CDR1 SGHAT and CDR2 FQNNGV. With 8 bases removed from V and 1 base from J, the gap between germline ends came to 19 bases. The CDR3 runs 16 residues. CDR3 coding DNA: TGTGCCAGCGGATCTAGGGGGGGGGTACGCACAGATACGCAGTATTTT. Protein: CASGSRGGVRTDTQYF.

Worth noting for this clone: This same CDR3 is encoded by further DNA sequences in the sample. This rearrangement joins TRBV5-1 to TRBJ1-2, with TRBD1 as a possible D gene (5 bases). The CDR3 consists of 15 residues. The ends were cut back, 4 bases at V and 1 base at J, with 14 bases in the middle. The germline V gene encodes CDR1 SGHRS and CDR2 YFSETQ. The CDR3 is CASSPDGQGNYGYTF. Written as DNA, the CDR3 is TGCGCCAGCAGCCCCGATGGTCAGGGTAACTATGGCTACACCTTC.

V and J are TRBV5-1 and TRBJ2-1, with TRBD2 matching over 11 bases. The V gene's germline CDR1 is SGHRS and CDR2 YFSETQ. This CDR3 region has 16 residues. Trimming at V came to 2 bases and at J to 2 bases, leaving 3 bases not matched to a gene. CDR3 sequence: CASSFASGGPYNEQFF. In nucleotides, the CDR3 is TGCGCCAGCAGCTTTGCTAGCGGGGGGCCCTACAATGAGCAGTTCTTC.

The table lists this clone with a few counts. The chain carries TRBV12-3 or TRBV12-4 and TRBJ1-1; a possible D gene is TRBD1 (6 bases). V was cut by 0 bases and J by 9 bases, with 11 bases left in between. The CDR3 spans 13 residues. CDR3 sequence: CASSLALQGKAFF. The DNA of the CDR3 is TGTGCCAGCAGTTTAGCGCTACAGGGAAAAGCTTTCTTT.

The chain combines TRBV5-4 with TRBJ1-1; 9 bases are a match to TRBD1. Per the germline V gene, CDR1 is SGHNT and CDR2 is YYREEE (reference sequence). The CDR3 loop spans 14 amino acids. V dropped 2 bases and J dropped 4; count of bases not matched to a gene: 3. The CDR3, as DNA: TGTGCCAGCAGCTTACAGGGGGCAAGCACTGAAGCTTTCTTT. Residues: CASSLQGASTEAFF.

The rearrangement uses TRBV6-4 and TRBJ1-2; perhaps TRBD1 as D (6 bases). The CDR3 loop spans 14 amino acids. Germline V gene lookup returns CDR1 MRHNA and CDR2 SNTAGT. The V gene lost 5 bases and the J gene lost 4 bases, with 14 bases spanning the gap. CDR3 DNA: TGTGCCAGCAGTTACAGGGAAAGGGGCTATGGCTACACCTTC. Its protein is CASSYRERGYGYTF.

The sample holds one count of this clone. The J gene is TRBJ1-6, the V gene TRBV4-1; D perhaps matches TRBD1 (6 bases). The V gene's germline CDR1 is MGHRA and CDR2 YSYEKL. Trimming pared 2 bases from V and 5 bases from J, leaving 13 bases between. CDR3 length equals 16 residues. DNA for the CDR3: TGCGCCAGCAGCCAACACACAGGGATTGATAATTCACCCCTCCACTTT. This codes for CASSQHTGIDNSPLHF.

The gene calls are TRBV28 and TRBJ1-1; a possible D gene is TRBD1 (5 bases). This CDR3 is built from 20 residues. The germline V gene encodes CDR1 MDHEN and CDR2 SYDVKM. V lost 4 bases and J 2 bases, leaving 29 bases between the germline ends. The CDR3 DNA is TGTGCCAGCAGTTCCGCCCCCTGGGACTTGGGGGGTTTCAAAAACACTGAAGCTTTCTTT. This translates into CASSSAPWDLGGFKNTEAFF.

This clone has just a few counts. The chain has TRBV27 and TRBJ1-5; maybe TRBD1 (6 bases). This CDR3 is built from 13 residues. The ends were cut back, 2 bases at V and 4 bases at J, with 6 bases in the middle. In germline, CDR1 is MNHEY, CDR2 SMNVEV (reference sequence). In DNA, the CDR3 is TGTGCCAGCAGTTTACAGGGGAATCAGCCCCAGCATTTT. Translated: CASSLQGNQPQHF.

DNA for the CDR3: TGTGCCAGCAGCTTAGCGCGGGGGGACGGGAACATTCAGTACTTC. As protein: CASSLARGDGNIQYF. The chain links TRBV7-8 to TRBJ2-4, with 8 bases aligning to TRBD2. V lost 0 bases and J lost 7; bases outside the gene matches: 5. CDR1 and CDR2 (germline): SGHVS, FQNEAQ. This CDR3 comprises 15 residues. Complete variable domain (other parts from reference TRBV7-8 and TRBJ2-4): GAGVSQSPRYKVAKRGQDVALRCDPISGHVSLFWYQQALGQGPEFLTYFQNEAQLDKSGLPSDRFFAERPEGSVSTLKIQRTQQEDSAVYLCASSLARGDGNIQYFGAGTRLSVL.

V is TRBV5-1 and J is TRBJ1-1, with 9 bases matching TRBD1. V dropped 0 bases and J dropped 6; count of bases not matched to a gene: 9. CDR3 size: 16 residues. From germline, CDR1 is SGHRS and CDR2 YFSETQ. This CDR3 is CASSLGTQTGGAEAFF. CDR3 nucleotide sequence: TGCGCCAGCAGCTTGGGAACCCAGACAGGGGGGGCTGAAGCTTTCTTT.

V gene TRBV28 combines with J gene TRBJ1-1; the D is unclear. In germline, CDR1 is MDHEN, CDR2 SYDVKM. The CDR3 covers 11 residues. Trimming stripped 10 bases from V and 5 bases from J, with 11 bases between. The CDR3 DNA reads as TGTGCCACCCACGGTTGGACTGAAGCTTTCTTT. Amino acid sequence: CATHGWTEAFF.

This chain uses TRBV19 with TRBJ1-4; D not resolved. V was cut by 7 bases and J by 0 bases, with 15 bases left in between. Germline CDR1 and CDR2: LNHDA and SQIVND (reference sequence). The CDR3 covers 16 residues. CDR3 nucleotides: TGTGCCAGTAAGGCTTACCAGGATTCAACTAATGAAAAACTGTTTTTT. Translated, it gives CASKAYQDSTNEKLFF.

This clone occurred once. The rearrangement links TRBV6-1 to TRBJ2-1; 8 nucleotides line up with TRBD2. Germline V gene lookup returns CDR1 MNHNS and CDR2 SASEGT. J gave up 0 bases and V 4 bases, and 17 bases lay outside the gene matches. The CDR3 is 20 residues long. The CDR3 DNA follows: TGTGCCAGCAGTGGAATCAGTAGCGGGGAGATCTTAAGCTCCTACAATGAGCAGTTCTTC. Protein: CASSGISSGEILSSYNEQFF.

This chain connects TRBV2 to TRBJ2-7, with D unclear. This CDR3 spans 13 amino acids. The germline V gene encodes CDR1 SNHLY and CDR2 FYNNEI. Trimming shortened V by 2 bases and J by 7 bases, and 12 bases separated the two germline ends. In nucleotides, the CDR3 is TGTGCCAGCAGTGAACAGCCCCCCAGGGAGCAGTACTTC. This gives the protein CASSEQPPREQYF.

This sequence joins TRBV15 and TRBJ2-3; possible D gene TRBD2, 5 bases. CDR1 LNHNV and CDR2 YYDKDF come from the germline V gene (reference sequence). The germline V and J ends were trimmed by 0 bases and 5 bases, with 12 bases remaining between them. The CDR3 spans 15 residues. In DNA, the CDR3 is TGTGCCACCAGCAGAGATCGAGGGATGGGAGATACGCAGTATTTT. The encoded protein is CATSRDRGMGDTQYF.

The genes are TRBV9 and TRBJ1-6, with 9 bases that match TRBD1. Germline trimming cut 4 bases from V and 11 bases from J; bases unmatched to any gene: 4. This CDR3 has 13 residues. Germline V gene lookup returns CDR1 SGDLS and CDR2 YYNGEE. The CDR3 DNA is TGTGCCAGCAGCACGGGACAGGGCCCACCCCTCCACTTT. Translation: CASSTGQGPPLHF.

V gene TRBV9 combines with J gene TRBJ2-2, with D unresolved. The CDR3 loop spans 15 amino acids. The V gene's germline CDR1 is SGDLS and CDR2 YYNGEE. Trimming took off 1 base at V and 1 base at J, with 8 bases between the two ends. In DNA form, the CDR3 reads TGTGCCAGCAGCGTAACCCCCAGGAACACCGGGGAGCTGTTTTTT. Amino acid sequence: CASSVTPRNTGELFF.

A few counts support this clone. The chain is built from TRBV18 and TRBJ2-6; D call uncertain. The CDR3 has 16 amino acids. Germline lookup yields CDR1 KGHSH and CDR2 LQKENI. V lost 0 bases and J lost 2, with 8 bases in between. For the CDR3, the DNA is TGTGCCAGCTCACCACCGAACAGTCCTGGGGCCAACGTCCTGACTTTC. Translating gives CASSPPNSPGANVLTF.

This rearrangement joins TRBV9 to TRBJ1-2; D might be TRBD1 (6 bases). Per germline, CDR1 SGDLS and CDR2 YYNGEE. The CDR3 spans 13 residues. Trimming shortened V by 4 bases and J by 6 bases, and 13 bases separated the two germline ends. The CDR3 DNA sequence: TGTGCCAGCAGCTTCGACAGGTTAGATGGCTACACCTTC. Its translation is CASSFDRLDGYTF.

The J gene is TRBJ1-4, the V gene TRBV10-2; D not certain. The V gene's germline CDR1 is WSHSY and CDR2 SAAADI. The CDR3 has 12 amino acids. V lost 6 bases to trimming and J lost 2 bases, with 4 bases between them. The CDR3 coding sequence is TGCGCCAGCAGGTCTACTAATGAAAAACTGTTTTTT. It codes for CASRSTNEKLFF.